These T cell receptor beta chains were read from a single sample in a study of T-cell memory formation after mild COVID-19. In TCRdb, the 5' RACE reads were re-called with MiXCR into one record per CDR3 protein. The sample holds about 430,000 distinct CDR3 sequences, about a sixth seen once. The specimen sequenced was PBMCs or a T cell subset sorted from them (not recorded which). All receptors derive from a man aged 18-30 years who had mild COVID-19 (a few samples of this study predate the infection). Cell type and time point are not known. The CDR3 runs from the conserved cysteine through the conserved F or W. A D gene is named only where the DNA matches it firmly. A clone size is listed for some rows: how often the clone was seen (once, few, many), or a class if it is expanded.

d_gene	v_gene	j_gene	abundance	CDR3nt	CDR3aa
-	TRBV20-1	TRBJ2-1	-	TGCAGTGCTAGTAGCCATAATGAGCAGTTCTTC	CSASSHNEQFF
-	TRBV6-1	TRBJ2-3	-	TGTGCCAGCAAGGTAGGCGAGTCCACAGATACGCAGTATTTT	CASKVGESTDTQYF
TRBD1	TRBV5-1	TRBJ1-2	-	TGCGCCAGCAGCTTGGGGTCAGGGGGCACCTATGGCTACACCTTC	CASSLGSGGTYGYTF
-	TRBV18	TRBJ2-5	-	TGTGCCAGCTCACCACTAGGGGACCAAGAGACCCAGTACTTC	CASSPLGDQETQYF
TRBD2	TRBV10-3	TRBJ2-3	few	TGTGCCATCAGTGAGTCGACTCCGGGAGCGGGGACAGATACGCAGTATTTT	CAISESTPGAGTDTQYF
-	TRBV29-1	TRBJ1-2	-	TGCAGCGTTGAGGCTTATATGGGGGGCTGGAGCTACACCTTC	CSVEAYMGGWSYTF
-	TRBV7-9	TRBJ2-3	-	TGTGCCAGCAGCCCGGACTCCGGAGGTGGCACAGATTCGCAGTATTTT	CASSPDSGGGTDSQYF
TRBD2	TRBV7-3	TRBJ2-1	many	TGTGCCAGCAGCCCCGGGACTAGGAGTGAGCAGTTCTTC	CASSPGTRSEQFF
-	TRBV10-3	TRBJ1-3	-	TGTGCCATAGCGGGTGAAGAAGGAAACACCATATATTTT	CAIAGEEGNTIYF
TRBD1	TRBV24-1	TRBJ2-1	few	TGTGCCACCAGCACCGCGACAGGGCCATTTGGTGAGCAGTTCTTC	CATSTATGPFGEQFF
-	TRBV6-5	TRBJ1-3	few	TGTGCCAGCAGTGTAAATTCCTTCTCTGGAAACACCATATATTTT	CASSVNSFSGNTIYF
TRBD2	TRBV20-1	TRBJ2-7	-	TGCAGTGTCATACCGGCGGGGGCCTACGAGCAGTACTTC	CSVIPAGAYEQYF
-	TRBV4-1	TRBJ2-7	few	TGCGCCAGCAGCCCAGGGCCAGGGAACACCTACGAGCAGTACTTC	CASSPGPGNTYEQYF
-	TRBV12-3/TRBV12-4	TRBJ1-2	-	TGTGCCAGCAGTTTAGGAATGGCTAACTATGGCTACACCTTC	CASSLGMANYGYTF
TRBD2	TRBV5-1	TRBJ2-7	few	TGCGCCAGCAGCTCCTACGGGGGGAACGAGCAGTACTTC	CASSSYGGNEQYF
-	TRBV20-1	TRBJ2-2	-	TGCAGTGCTAGAGATTTGAAAGAAAACACCGGGGAGCTGTTTTTT	CSARDLKENTGELFF
TRBD2	TRBV6-5	TRBJ2-3	-	TGTGCCAGCAGCCGACAAGGACTAGCGGGGGGCCCGCAGTATTTT	CASSRQGLAGGPQYF
TRBD1	TRBV4-2	TRBJ1-5	-	TGTGCCAGCAGCCAAGCCGGGACAGGGCTACAGCCCCAGCATTTT	CASSQAGTGLQPQHF
TRBD1	TRBV12-3/TRBV12-4	TRBJ1-1	few	TGTGCCAGCACCAGGACAGGGATCGCTGAAGCTTTCTTT	CASTRTGIAEAFF
TRBD2	TRBV18	TRBJ2-5	few	TGTGCCAGCTCACCAACCGCTAGCGGGGGTGTCAGAGAGACCCAGTACTTC	CASSPTASGGVRETQYF
TRBD1	TRBV12-3/TRBV12-4	TRBJ2-5	few	TGTGCCAGCAGTACCGGGACAGGGAAAGAGACCCAGTACTTC	CASSTGTGKETQYF
-	TRBV28	TRBJ1-2	few	TGTGCCAGCAGTGCCCCGGGGGATGGCTACACCTTC	CASSAPGDGYTF
-	TRBV20-1	TRBJ1-5	few	TGCAGTGCGCCCGTACAGGGTCATCAGCCCCAGCATTTT	CSAPVQGHQPQHF
-	TRBV20-1	TRBJ2-4	-	TGCAGTGCTCGAGACAGGGCCAAAAACATTCAGTACTTC	CSARDRAKNIQYF
-	TRBV20-1	TRBJ1-5	-	TGCAGTGCTAGCGTCAGGGCTCAACAGCCCCAGCATTTT	CSASVRAQQPQHF
TRBD2	TRBV7-9	TRBJ2-5	-	TGTGCCAGCAGCCAACGACTAGCGGGAAGTCAAGAGACCCAGTACTTC	CASSQRLAGSQETQYF
TRBD2	TRBV5-5	TRBJ2-1	-	TGTGCCAGCAGCTTTTCCTTCAGCGGGGGATGGAATGAGCAGTTCTTC	CASSFSFSGGWNEQFF
-	TRBV11-2	TRBJ1-3	many	TGTGCCAGCAGCTCGATTCGGGGACTAGGAAACACCATATATTTT	CASSSIRGLGNTIYF
TRBD1	TRBV7-6	TRBJ2-4	few	TGTGCCAGCAGCTTAGAAACGGCAGGGACAGGGGAAGAAGGCAAAAACATTCAGTACTTC	CASSLETAGTGEEGKNIQYF
TRBD1	TRBV7-8	TRBJ1-6	few	TGTGCCAGCAGCTTAGCGCAGACAGGGGCTAATTCACCCCTCCACTTT	CASSLAQTGANSPLHF
-	TRBV6-5	TRBJ2-7	few	TGTGCCAGCAGTGCCCAGGTTAGGGACGAGCAGTACTTC	CASSAQVRDEQYF
TRBD1	TRBV27	TRBJ2-7	few	TGTGCCAGCAGTCCAGCGGACAGGGACTACGAGCAGTACTTC	CASSPADRDYEQYF
-	TRBV5-8	TRBJ2-2	-	TGTGCCAGCAGATTAACCTATTCGAACACCGGGGAGCTGTTTTTT	CASRLTYSNTGELFF
-	TRBV5-1	TRBJ2-3	-	TGCGCCAGCAGCTTCAGGACACCTCCAGATACGCAGTATTTT	CASSFRTPPDTQYF
-	TRBV5-6	TRBJ2-7	few	TGTGCCAGCAGCTTGGTTCTGCAGGGGTCCTACGAGCAGTACTTC	CASSLVLQGSYEQYF
-	TRBV4-2	TRBJ1-4	many	TGTGCCAGCAGCGATCAGGGCGGGGAAAAACTGTTTTTT	CASSDQGGEKLFF
TRBD2	TRBV4-3	TRBJ2-3	few	TGCGCCAGCAGCCAAGATCTGCCCCTACTAGCGCCCCTGGGTCGGGATACGCAGTATTTT	CASSQDLPLLAPLGRDTQYF
TRBD2	TRBV7-6	TRBJ2-1	-	TGTGCCAGCAGCCCCGACCGGGCTAGCGGGGGCTACAATGAGCAGTTCTTC	CASSPDRASGGYNEQFF
TRBD1	TRBV12-3/TRBV12-4	TRBJ1-2	-	TGTGCCAGCAGTTTAGGGGGGACAGGGCACCGCGATGGCTACACCTTC	CASSLGGTGHRDGYTF
-	TRBV4-3	TRBJ2-2	once	TGCGCCAGCAGCCAAGATGGCCTACCGGGGAGTACCGGGGAGCTGTTTTTT	CASSQDGLPGSTGELFF